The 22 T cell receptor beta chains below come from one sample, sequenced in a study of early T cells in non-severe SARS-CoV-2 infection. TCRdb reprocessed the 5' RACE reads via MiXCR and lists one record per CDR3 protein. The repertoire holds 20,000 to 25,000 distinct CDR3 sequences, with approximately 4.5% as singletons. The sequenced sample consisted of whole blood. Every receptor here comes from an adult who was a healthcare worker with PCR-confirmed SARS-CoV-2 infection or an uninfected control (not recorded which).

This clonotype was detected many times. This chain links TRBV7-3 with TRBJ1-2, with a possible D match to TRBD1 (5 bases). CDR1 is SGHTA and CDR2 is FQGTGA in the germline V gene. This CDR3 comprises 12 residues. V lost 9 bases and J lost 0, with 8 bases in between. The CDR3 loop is CASGDANYGYTF. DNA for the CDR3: TGTGCCAGTGGGGACGCTAACTATGGCTACACCTTC.

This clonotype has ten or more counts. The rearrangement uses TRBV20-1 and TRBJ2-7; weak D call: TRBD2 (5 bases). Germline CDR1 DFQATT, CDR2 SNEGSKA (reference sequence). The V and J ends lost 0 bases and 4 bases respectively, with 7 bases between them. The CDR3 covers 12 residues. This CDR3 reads CSARDGGYEQYF. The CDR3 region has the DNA TGCAGTGCTAGAGATGGAGGTTACGAGCAGTACTTC.

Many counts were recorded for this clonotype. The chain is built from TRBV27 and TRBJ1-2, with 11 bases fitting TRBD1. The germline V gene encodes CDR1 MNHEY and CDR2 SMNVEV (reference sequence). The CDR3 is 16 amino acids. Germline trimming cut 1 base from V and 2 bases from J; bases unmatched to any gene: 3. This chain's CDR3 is CASSLFGDRGNYGYTF. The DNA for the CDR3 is TGTGCCAGCAGTTTATTCGGGGACAGGGGGAACTATGGCTACACCTTC.

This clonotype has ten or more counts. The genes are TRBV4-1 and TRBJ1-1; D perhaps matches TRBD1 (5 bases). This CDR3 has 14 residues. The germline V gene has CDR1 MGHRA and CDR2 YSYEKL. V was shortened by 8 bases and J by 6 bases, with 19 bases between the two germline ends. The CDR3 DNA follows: TGCGCCAGCGCCGGAGCCCAGGTCAGGGCTGAAGCTTTCTTT. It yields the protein CASAGAQVRAEAFF.

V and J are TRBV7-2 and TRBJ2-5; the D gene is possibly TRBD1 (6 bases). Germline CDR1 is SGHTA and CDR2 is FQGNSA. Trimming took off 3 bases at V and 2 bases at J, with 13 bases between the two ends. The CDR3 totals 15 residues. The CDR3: CASSFLWTAQETQYF. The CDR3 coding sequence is TGTGCCAGCAGCTTCTTGTGGACAGCACAAGAGACCCAGTACTTC.

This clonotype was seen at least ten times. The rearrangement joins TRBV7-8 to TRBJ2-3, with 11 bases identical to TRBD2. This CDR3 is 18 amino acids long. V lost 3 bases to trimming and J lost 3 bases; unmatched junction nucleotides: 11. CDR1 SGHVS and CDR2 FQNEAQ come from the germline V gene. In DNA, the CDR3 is TGTGCCAGCAGCTTCGGGGTAGCGGGGGGGATCGGAACAGATACGCAGTATTTT. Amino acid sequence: CASSFGVAGGIGTDTQYF. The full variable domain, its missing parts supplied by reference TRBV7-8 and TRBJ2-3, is GAGVSQSPRYKVAKRGQDVALRCDPISGHVSLFWYQQALGQGPEFLTYFQNEAQLDKSGLPSDRFFAERPEGSVSTLKIQRTQQEDSAVYLCASSFGVAGGIGTDTQYFGPGTRLTVL.

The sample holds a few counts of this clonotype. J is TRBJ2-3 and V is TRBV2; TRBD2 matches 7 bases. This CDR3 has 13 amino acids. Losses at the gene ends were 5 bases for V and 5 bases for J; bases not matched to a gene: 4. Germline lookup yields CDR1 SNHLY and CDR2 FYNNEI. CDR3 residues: CASSLLAGDTQYF. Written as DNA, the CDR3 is TGTGCCAGCAGTCTTTTAGCGGGAGATACGCAGTATTTT. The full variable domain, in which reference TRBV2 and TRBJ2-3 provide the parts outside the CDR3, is EPEVTQTPSHQVTQMGQEVILRCVPISNHLYFYWYRQILGQKVEFLVSFYNNEISEKSEIFDDQFSVERPDGSNFTLKIRSTKLEDSAMYFCASSLLAGDTQYFGPGTRLTVL.

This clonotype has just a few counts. The CDR3 nucleotides are TGTGCCAGCAGCTTCCAGGGAGGACGGAACACTGAAGCTTTCTTT. It specifies CASSFQGGRNTEAFF. The chain joins TRBV7-3 to TRBJ1-1, with D perhaps TRBD1 (5 bases). The CDR3 totals 15 residues. Germline lookup yields CDR1 SGHTA and CDR2 FQGTGA. V was shortened by 3 bases and J by 1 base, with 12 bases between the two germline ends.

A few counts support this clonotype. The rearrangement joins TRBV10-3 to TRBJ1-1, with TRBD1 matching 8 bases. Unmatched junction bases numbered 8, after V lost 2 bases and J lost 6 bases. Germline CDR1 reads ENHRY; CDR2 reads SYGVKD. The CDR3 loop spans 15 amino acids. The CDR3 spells CAISEVDRARAEAFF. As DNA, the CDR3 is TGTGCCATCAGTGAGGTGGACAGGGCAAGGGCTGAAGCTTTCTTT.

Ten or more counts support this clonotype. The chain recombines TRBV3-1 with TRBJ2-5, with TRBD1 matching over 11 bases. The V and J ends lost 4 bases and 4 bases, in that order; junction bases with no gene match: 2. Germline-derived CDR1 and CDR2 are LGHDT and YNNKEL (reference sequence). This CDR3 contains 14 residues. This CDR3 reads CASSLGTGGETQYF. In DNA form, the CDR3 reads TGTGCCAGCAGCCTGGGGACAGGGGGAGAGACCCAGTACTTC.

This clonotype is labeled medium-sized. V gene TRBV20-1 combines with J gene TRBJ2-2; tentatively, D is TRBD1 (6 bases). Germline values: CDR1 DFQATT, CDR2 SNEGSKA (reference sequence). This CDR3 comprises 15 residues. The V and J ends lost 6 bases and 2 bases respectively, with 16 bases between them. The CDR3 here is CSASILTGNTGELFF. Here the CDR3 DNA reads TGCAGTGCATCAATTCTGACAGGAAACACCGGGGAGCTGTTTTTT.

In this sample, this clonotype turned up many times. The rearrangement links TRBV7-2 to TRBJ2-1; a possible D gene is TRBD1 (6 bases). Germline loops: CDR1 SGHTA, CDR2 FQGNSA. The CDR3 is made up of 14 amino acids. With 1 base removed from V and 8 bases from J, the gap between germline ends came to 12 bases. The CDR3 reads CASSLDRARDEQFF. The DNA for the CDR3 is TGTGCCAGCAGCTTAGACAGGGCTAGGGATGAGCAGTTCTTC.

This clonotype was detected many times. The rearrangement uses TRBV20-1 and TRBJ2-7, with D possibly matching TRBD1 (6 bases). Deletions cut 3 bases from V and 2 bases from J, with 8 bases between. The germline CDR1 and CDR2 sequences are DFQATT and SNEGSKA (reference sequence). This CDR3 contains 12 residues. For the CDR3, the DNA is TGCAGTGCTAGGGACAGTCCCTACGAGCAGTACTTC. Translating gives CSARDSPYEQYF.

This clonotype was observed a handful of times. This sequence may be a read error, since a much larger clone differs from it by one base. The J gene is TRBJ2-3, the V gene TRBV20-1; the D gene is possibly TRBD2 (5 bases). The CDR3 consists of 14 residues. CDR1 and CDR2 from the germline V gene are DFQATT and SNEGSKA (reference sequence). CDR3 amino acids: CSATQTASIDTQYF. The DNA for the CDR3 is TGCAGTGCAACGCAGACCGCTAGCATAGATACGCAGTATTTT.

The chain's CDR3 is CASSLGPAEQFF. The CDR3 DNA sequence: TGTGCCAGCAGCCTAGGGCCCGCCGAGCAGTTCTTC. The chain joins TRBV11-3 to TRBJ2-1; D unclear. Germline V gene sequence: CDR1 SGHNT, CDR2 YENEEA. The CDR3 runs to 12 residues. V was clipped by 5 bases and J by 10 bases, with 12 bases between them.

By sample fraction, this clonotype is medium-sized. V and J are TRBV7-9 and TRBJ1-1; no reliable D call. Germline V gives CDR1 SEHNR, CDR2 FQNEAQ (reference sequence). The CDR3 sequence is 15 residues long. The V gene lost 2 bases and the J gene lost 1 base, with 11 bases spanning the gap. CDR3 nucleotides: TGTGCCAGCAGCTTAAACATTGGGCCGAACACTGAAGCTTTCTTT. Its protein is CASSLNIGPNTEAFF.

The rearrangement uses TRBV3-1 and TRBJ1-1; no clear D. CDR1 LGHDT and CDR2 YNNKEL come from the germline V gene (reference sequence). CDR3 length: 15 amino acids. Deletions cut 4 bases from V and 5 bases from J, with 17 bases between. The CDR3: CASSPVGWGRTEAFF. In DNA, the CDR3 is TGTGCCAGCAGCCCGGTGGGTTGGGGAAGAACTGAAGCTTTCTTT.

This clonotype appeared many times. The CDR3 sequence: CARSSGPWGYNEQFF. The CDR3 region has the DNA TGTGCCAGGTCATCAGGCCCCTGGGGGTACAATGAGCAGTTCTTC. The chain links TRBV21-1 to TRBJ2-1; the table gives TRBD1 as D, unverified against the DNA. TRBV21-1 represents a pseudogene. The CDR3 extends over 15 amino acids.

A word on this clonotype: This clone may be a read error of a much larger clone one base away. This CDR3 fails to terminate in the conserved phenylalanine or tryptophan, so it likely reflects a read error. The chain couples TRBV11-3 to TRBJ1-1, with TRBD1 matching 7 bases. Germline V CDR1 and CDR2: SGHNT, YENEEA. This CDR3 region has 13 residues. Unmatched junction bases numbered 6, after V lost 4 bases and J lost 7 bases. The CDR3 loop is CASSSNRDSEAFS. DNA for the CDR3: TGTGCCAGCAGCTCCAACCGGGACAGTGAAGCTTTCTCT.

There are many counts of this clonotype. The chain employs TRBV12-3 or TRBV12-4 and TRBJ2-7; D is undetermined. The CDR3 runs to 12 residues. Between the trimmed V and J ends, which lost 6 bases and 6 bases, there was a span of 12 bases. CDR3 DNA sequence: TGTGCCAGCAGCCAGACGGGTGGCGAGCAGTACTTC. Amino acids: CASSQTGGEQYF.

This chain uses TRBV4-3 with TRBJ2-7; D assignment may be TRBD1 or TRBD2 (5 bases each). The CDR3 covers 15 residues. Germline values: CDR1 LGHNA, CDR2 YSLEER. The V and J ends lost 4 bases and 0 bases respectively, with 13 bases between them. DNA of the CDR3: TGCGCCAGCAGCCGAGAATGGGACGGCTCCTACGAGCAGTACTTC. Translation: CASSREWDGSYEQYF.

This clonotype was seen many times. The CDR3 reads CASSQGAGTGSQPQHF. CDR3 nucleotide sequence: TGTGCCAGCAGCCAAGGAGCCGGGACAGGGAGTCAGCCCCAGCATTTT. This chain joins TRBV4-2 and TRBJ1-5, with 9 nucleotides matching TRBD1. Germline trimming cut 1 base from V and 6 bases from J; bases unmatched to any gene: 7. There are 16 residues in the CDR3. Germline lookup yields CDR1 LGHNA and CDR2 YNFKEQ.